This T cell receptor (beta chain) was found in a study of radiotherapy plus CTLA-4 blockade in lung cancer. Study-level findings and limits: Clones of tumor-derived TCRs expanded in blood after radiotherapy plus ipilimumab. Reported findings show early blood T cell clone dynamics, with interferon-beta, best predicted response.

Each patient with chemo-refractory metastatic non-small-cell lung cancer was treated with focal radiation plus CTLA-4 blockade using ipilimumab. The method was immunoSEQ multiplex PCR; TCRdb's version includes in-frame clones alone and lacks a portion of them. The data hold around 120,000 clones, with 78% observed a single time. CDR1 is MNHEY and CDR2 is SVGAGI in the germline V gene. Deletions cut 8 bases from V and 3 bases from J, with 14 bases between. This CDR3 region has 13 residues. Turning to this clone: The target antigen is unknown.

Material: peripheral blood, obtained from a patient treated with radiotherapy plus ipilimumab. This receptor was identified in a human donor with non-small cell lung cancer who had a partial response to radiotherapy plus ipilimumab. The V call is TRBV6-5, the J call TRBJ2-7; D is perhaps TRBD2 (6 bases). CDR3 DNA sequence: TGTGCCAGCTTTAGGGCCGGGGGCTACGAGCAGTACTTC. This codes for CASFRAGGYEQYF.